This T cell receptor beta chain was recovered during a study of CXCR3-negative and CXCR3-positive naive CD8 T cells. Study observations and caveats: Within a donor, both naive subsets shared TRBV-TRBJ usage, unlike memory cells. Partially decreased CXCR3 expression was recorded after cryopreservation, and fresh PBMCs were used in most assays.

In regard to this clonotype: The antigen remains undetermined.

It was by 5' RACE with UMI labels that the TRB cDNA libraries were prepared. Reprocessing the 5' RACE reads, TCRdb reports a single entry for every CDR3 protein and omits DNA. This repertoire comprises over 100,000 distinct CDR3 sequences; its ten largest clones make up 0.49%. The naive CD8+ gate required CD45RO-CCR7+CD27+CD95- phenotype. Germline loops: CDR1 SQVTM, CDR2 ANQGSEA. The CDR3 loop spans 16 amino acids. Sequencing was done on a sample of naive CXCR3- CD8+ T cells from blood. Regarding subset: CD45RO-CCR7+CD27+CD95- naive CD8+ T cells lacking CXCR3 (TNR3-). The chain uses TRBV29-1 and TRBJ2-7. The sequence was obtained from a human donor in good health. Some clones in this sample may be carry-over from other donors' samples. The CDR3 protein is CSVSTARHSFSYEQYF.